Each of the 22 T cell receptor beta chains below was sequenced from the same sample in a study of cytomegalovirus exposure and HLA in healthy donors. Amplification used 60 Vbeta primers and 13 Jbeta primers. Using immunoSEQ multiplex PCR, the repertoire was profiled, and TCRdb retains in-frame clones only, with some absent. The sample has about 98,000 clones, more than 60% seen once. Input material: PBMCs. These receptors were taken from a man between 18 and 29 years old in good health and CMV-seropositive.

The chain has TRBV5-4 and TRBJ2-5, with a tentative D call TRBD2 (6 bases). CDR3 length: 15 residues. Between the trimmed V and J ends, which lost 0 bases and 5 bases, there was a span of 14 bases. Per the germline V gene, CDR1 is SGHNT and CDR2 is YYREEE (reference sequence). In nucleotides, the CDR3 is TGTGCCAGCAGCTTGGGTGGCGGGGCCTACGAGACCCAGTACTTC. Translated: CASSLGGGAYETQYF.

The CDR3 loop reads CASGRGQLEYF. CDR3 coding DNA: TGTGCCAGTGGAAGGGGACAGTTGGAGTATTTT. The chain uses TRBV6-1 and TRBJ2-3; 7 bases line up with TRBD1. CDR3 length: 11 residues. The junction had 10 bases not matched to a gene; V was cut back by 9 bases and J by 13 bases. Per the germline V gene, CDR1 is MNHNS and CDR2 is SASEGT.

The chain combines TRBV29-1 with TRBJ2-1; the D gene is possibly TRBD1 (6 bases). The germline V gene encodes CDR1 SQVTM and CDR2 ANQGSEA. The CDR3 has 14 residues. Trimming removed 7 bases from V and 8 bases from J, with 21 bases in between. CDR3 loop: CSANGPSGQYEQFF. The CDR3 region has the DNA TGCAGCGCAAACGGTCCGTCGGGACAATATGAGCAGTTCTTC.

This clone has a single count. The gene calls are TRBV7-2 and TRBJ2-3; D is unresolved. Trimming shortened V by 4 bases and J by 5 bases, and 4 bases separated the two germline ends. CDR1 and CDR2 (germline): SGHTA, FQGNSA. The CDR3 runs 11 residues. CDR3 sequence reads: CASSSLDTQYF. The CDR3 coding sequence is TGTGCCAGCAGCTCACTAGATACGCAGTATTTT.

This clone was picked up a small number of times. The chain carries TRBV19 and TRBJ1-1, with 8 bases that match TRBD1. Germline-derived CDR1 and CDR2 are LNHDA and SQIVND (reference sequence). With 1 base clipped from V and 6 bases from J, the junction kept 4 bases outside the gene matches. The CDR3 contains 14 residues. CDR3 nucleotides: TGTGCCAGTAGTATAGGACAGGGGAGCCCTGAAGCTTTCTTT. Its protein is CASSIGQGSPEAFF. Full variable domain (rest looked up from reference TRBV19 and TRBJ1-1): DGGITQSPKYLFRKEGQNVTLSCEQNLNHDAMYWYRQDPGQGLRLIYYSQIVNDFQKGDIAEGYSVSREKKESFPLTVTSAQKNPTAFYLCASSIGQGSPEAFFGQGTRLTVV.

The chain couples TRBV19 to TRBJ2-5, with D maybe TRBD2 (7 bases). V was cut by 6 bases and J by 5 bases, with 16 bases left in between. The germline CDR1 and CDR2 sequences are LNHDA and SQIVND (reference sequence). This CDR3 comprises 14 residues. CDR3 DNA: TGTGCCAGTAGACCCCAGGGGAGGGTGGAGACCCAGTACTTC. Its protein product is CASRPQGRVETQYF.

The CDR3 sequence is CASSFVGSGAGELFF. For the CDR3, the DNA is TGTGCCAGCAGCTTTGTAGGGTCGGGGGCCGGGGAGCTGTTTTTT. This chain joins TRBV7-9 and TRBJ2-2; D is possibly TRBD2 (6 bases). The CDR3 spans 15 residues. V lost 3 bases, J lost 6 bases, and 14 bases lay in between. Germline assignment: CDR1 SEHNR and CDR2 FQNEAQ (reference sequence). Using reference TRBV7-9 and TRBJ2-2 for the parts outside the CDR3, the full variable domain is DTGVSQNPRHKITKRGQNVTFRCDPISEHNRLYWYRQTLGQGPEFLTYFQNEAQLEKSRLLSDRFSAERPKGSFSTLEIQRTEQGDSAMYLCASSFVGSGAGELFFGEGSRLTVL.

This chain uses TRBV7-9 with TRBJ2-1, with a weak D call TRBD2 (6 bases). Looked up from germline, CDR1 is SEHNR and CDR2 is FQNEAQ (reference sequence). The V end was cut by 1 base, the J end by 5 bases, with 18 bases between. This CDR3 has 17 amino acids. The CDR3 coding sequence is TGTGCCAGCAGCTTAGGCCGGGACTCCTACTTCCACAATGAGCAGTTCTTC. The encoded protein is CASSLGRDSYFHNEQFF.

On this clone itself: Other DNA sequences in this sample translate to the same CDR3. This sequence joins TRBV19 and TRBJ1-5; possible D gene TRBD1, 6 bases. The CDR3 is 14 amino acids. Germline CDR1 reads LNHDA; CDR2 reads SQIVND (reference sequence). With 7 bases removed from V and 6 bases from J, the gap between germline ends came to 16 bases. CDR3 sequence reads: CASTSTGKAQPQHF. CDR3 in DNA: TGTGCCAGTACCTCCACAGGGAAGGCTCAGCCCCAGCATTTT.

The chain is built from TRBV19 and TRBJ1-5; D unclear. The V end was cut by 3 bases, the J end by 0 bases, with 6 bases between. From germline, CDR1 is LNHDA and CDR2 SQIVND (reference sequence). This CDR3 has 14 residues. For the CDR3, the DNA is TGTGCCAGTAGTATCGGGGATAGCAATCAGCCCCAGCATTTT. It translates to CASSIGDSNQPQHF.

V and J are TRBV27 and TRBJ2-7; 12 bases map to TRBD1. Germline CDR1 is MNHEY and CDR2 is SMNVEV (reference sequence). The CDR3 is 14 amino acids. Unmatched junction bases numbered 3, after V lost 3 bases and J lost 6 bases. This CDR3 reads CASSLGTGGGEQYF. The CDR3 coding sequence is TGTGCCAGCAGTTTGGGGACAGGGGGCGGCGAGCAGTACTTC.

The chain joins TRBV5-6 to TRBJ1-5; 8 bases map to TRBD1. This CDR3 contains 15 residues. J was trimmed by 1 base and V by 4 bases; bases with no gene match: 4. The V gene's germline CDR1 is SGHDT and CDR2 YYEEEE. CDR3 nucleotide sequence: TGTGCCAGCAGCCCACAGGGGGAAAGCAATCAGCCCCAGCATTTT. Its protein is CASSPQGESNQPQHF.

This clone was counted only a few times. The chain employs TRBV10-3 and TRBJ2-7, with TRBD1 matching over 9 bases. This CDR3 region has 13 residues. J gave up 2 bases and V 9 bases, and 5 bases lay outside the gene matches. Germline values: CDR1 ENHRY, CDR2 SYGVKD. CDR3 protein: CAISDRGAYEQYF. CDR3 bases: TGTGCCATTTCGGACAGGGGCGCCTACGAGCAGTACTTC.

The chain combines TRBV9 with TRBJ2-3; D might be TRBD2 (5 bases). The germline gives CDR1 SGDLS, CDR2 YYNGEE. With 0 bases removed from V and 2 bases from J, the gap between germline ends came to 10 bases. This CDR3 has 15 residues. The DNA for the CDR3 is TGTGCCAGCAGCGTAGAAGGTAGCGCCACAGATACGCAGTATTTT. It specifies CASSVEGSATDTQYF.

J is TRBJ1-3 and V is TRBV2; 9 bases line up with TRBD1. Trimming removed 5 bases from V and 2 bases from J; junction bases left unmatched: 4. The CDR3 has 15 residues. Germline V lookup: CDR1 SNHLY, CDR2 FYNNEI. The CDR3 spells CASSPRDRAGNTIYF. Written as DNA, the CDR3 is TGTGCCAGCAGTCCGCGGGACAGGGCTGGAAACACCATATATTTT.

This clone occurred a few times. J is TRBJ2-7 and V is TRBV7-9; 9 bases map to TRBD1. CDR1 is SEHNR, CDR2 FQNEAQ, per germline (reference sequence). J lost 5 bases, V lost 4 bases, and 6 bases had no gene match. This CDR3 is 14 amino acids long. The CDR3 nucleotides are TGTGCCAGCAGCTCCTGGGACAGGGCCCACGAGCAGTACTTC. Translating gives CASSSWDRAHEQYF.

This rearrangement joins TRBV28 to TRBJ1-2, with D perhaps TRBD1 (6 bases). The ends were cut back, 7 bases at V and 5 bases at J, with 17 bases in the middle. Germline-derived CDR1 and CDR2 are MDHEN and SYDVKM. The CDR3 covers 14 residues. The CDR3 loop is CASTMDRSTYGYTF. The CDR3 DNA sequence: TGTGCCAGCACCATGGACAGATCAACATATGGCTACACCTTC.

The chain uses TRBV18 and TRBJ1-1; D unresolved. V lost 0 bases and J 0 bases, leaving 5 bases between the germline ends. This CDR3 is built from 14 residues. Germline assignment: CDR1 KGHSH and CDR2 LQKENI. The CDR3 nucleotides are TGTGCCAGCTCACCACCGTCGGTGAACACTGAAGCTTTCTTT. It is translated as CASSPPSVNTEAFF.

V gene TRBV10-3 combines with J gene TRBJ2-7; TRBD1 matches at 12 bases. J gave up 6 bases and V 10 bases, and 10 bases lay outside the gene matches. CDR3 length equals 14 residues. Germline lookup yields CDR1 ENHRY and CDR2 SYGVKD. CDR3 bases: TGTGCCACAGACGAGGGACAGGGGGCCGCCGAGCAGTACTTC. This translates into CATDEGQGAAEQYF.

This clone was observed a handful of times. This chain connects TRBV7-8 to TRBJ2-7; D is uncertain. The CDR3 consists of 13 residues. From germline, CDR1 is SGHVS and CDR2 FQNEAQ. Between the trimmed V and J ends, which lost 5 bases and 4 bases, there was a span of 12 bases. The CDR3 region is CASSQPPVYEQYF. CDR3 DNA sequence: TGTGCCAGCAGCCAACCCCCGGTATACGAGCAGTACTTC.

The chain uses TRBV5-1 and TRBJ2-2; weak D call: TRBD1 (6 bases). The ends were cut back, 1 base at V and 3 bases at J, with 10 bases in the middle. The CDR3 loop spans 15 amino acids. CDR1 SGHRS and CDR2 YFSETQ come from the germline V gene. The CDR3 reads CASSLPAGDTGELFF. The CDR3 region has the DNA TGCGCCAGCAGCTTGCCGGCAGGGGACACCGGGGAGCTGTTTTTT.

The V and J genes are TRBV7-9 and TRBJ2-3; 13 bases align to TRBD2. The CDR3 covers 16 residues. Germline V gene data show CDR1 as SEHNR and CDR2 as FQNEAQ (reference sequence). V shed 4 bases, J shed 1 base, and the junction held 2 bases outside the gene matches. The CDR3 loop reads CASSWGTSGGTDTQYF. The CDR3 bases are TGTGCCAGCAGCTGGGGGACTAGCGGGGGCACAGATACGCAGTATTTT.